The clone carrying this T cell receptor (beta chain) came up a few times. Its antigen is unidentified. This CDR3 spans 16 amino acids. Germline V gene data show CDR1 as DFQATT and CDR2 as SNEGSKA (reference sequence). With 1 base removed from V and 2 bases from J, the gap between germline ends came to 16 bases. Quantitative 5'-RACE was performed with molecular barcodes, and it yielded the TCR beta libraries. TCRdb called the 5' RACE reads again in MiXCR, with one record for every CDR3 protein. This table holds 200,000 or so distinct CDR3 sequences, roughly 18% found once. The sample originates from a study of CD8 T cells in ankylosing spondylitis. Study findings and constraints: Disease-linked clones were reportedly significantly enriched in matched ankylosing spondylitis synovial fluid.

The TCR originated in a male donor aged 10 to 30 with ankylosing spondylitis or in good health (not recorded which). Source material: blood, either unsorted or a sorted T cell fraction (not recorded which). This sequence joins TRBV20-1 and TRBJ2-3, with D perhaps given as TRBD1 or TRBD2 (6 bases each). CDR3 bases: TGCAGTGCTAGAGCCTCCGGGGGCGGGTACACAGATACGCAGTATTTT. Encoded protein: CSARASGGGYTDTQYF.